A selection of T cell receptor beta chains follows, all from one sample in a study of blood T cell repertoires in COVID-19. The data were produced by immunoSEQ multiplex PCR, yet TCRdb's version contains in-frame clones alone and is incomplete. The table lists roughly 160,000 clones, approximately 86% of them singletons, with 3.9% in the top ten. Sequencing used peripheral blood. The receptor source for this set is a woman aged 55-70 years who had recovered from COVID-19. CDR3s include the opening cysteine and the closing phenylalanine or tryptophan. D genes are given only for firm matches. The size entry is marked missing in some rows and otherwise reads once, few, many or a size class.

>TRBV2|TRBD1|TRBJ2-7|NA
CASSVSGFYRGEIKQYF
TGTGCCAGCAGTGTTAGTGGGTTTTACAGGGGCGAAATCAAGCAGTACTTC
>TRBV4-3|NA|TRBJ2-1|NA
CASSQVYQASNEQFF
TGCGCCAGCAGCCAAGTTTATCAGGCAAGCAATGAGCAGTTCTTC
>TRBV19|TRBD1|TRBJ1-4|few
CASRTGIGNEKLFF
TGTGCCAGTAGGACAGGGATTGGTAATGAAAAACTGTTTTTT
>TRBV5-1|TRBD2|TRBJ2-3|NA
CASSLGSSGVTDTQYF
TGCGCCAGCAGCTTGGGATCTAGCGGGGTAACAGATACGCAGTATTTT
>TRBV5-1|TRBD2|TRBJ2-7|NA
CASSLEVSSGGLEYF
TGCGCCAGCAGCTTGGAGGTTTCTAGCGGGGGCCTCGAGTACTTC
>TRBV10-3|TRBD1|TRBJ2-3|NA
CAISDYRGQTDTQYF
TGTGCCATCAGTGATTACAGGGGGCAAACAGATACGCAGTATTTT
>TRBV7-6|NA|TRBJ2-5|NA
CASSLGQGKMETQYF
TGTGCCAGCAGCTTAGGGCAGGGGAAGATGGAGACCCAGTACTTC
>TRBV28|NA|TRBJ2-7|once
CASSLKAAGTYEQYF
TGTGCCAGCAGTTTAAAAGCCGCCGGGACCTACGAGCAGTACTTC
>TRBV6-6|NA|TRBJ1-1|NA
CASRSQRGGTEAFF
TGTGCCAGCAGGTCACAGAGGGGGGGCACTGAAGCTTTCTTT
>TRBV10-1|NA|TRBJ2-5|NA
CASSTHQGTQYF
TGCGCCAGCAGTACCCACCAGGGGACCCAGTACTTC
>TRBV5-3|NA|TRBJ2-7|NA
CARSLGHYEQYF
TGTGCCAGAAGCTTGGGGCACTACGAGCAGTACTTC
>TRBV7-2|NA|TRBJ1-2|NA
CASSLVWTTNGYTF
TGTGCCAGCAGCTTAGTCTGGACGACTAATGGCTACACCTTC
>TRBV30|NA|TRBJ2-2|NA
CAWSPPGARRITGELFF
TGTGCCTGGAGCCCCCCAGGGGCCAGACGGATCACCGGGGAGCTGTTTTTT
>TRBV5-1|TRBD1|TRBJ1-2|once
CASSPGTGTYGYTF
TGCGCCAGCAGCCCCGGGACAGGGACCTATGGCTACACCTTC
>TRBV30|NA|TRBJ2-7|many
CAWSAGGTYEQYF
TGTGCCTGGAGCGCAGGGGGGACCTACGAGCAGTACTTC
>TRBV10-3|NA|TRBJ1-4|NA
CAISESGPGVRTNEKLFF
TGTGCCATCAGTGAGTCGGGGCCGGGTGTTAGGACTAATGAAAAACTGTTTTTT
>TRBV7-9|TRBD1|TRBJ1-1|NA
CASSVAQGAPGTEAFF
TGTGCCAGCAGCGTAGCCCAGGGGGCGCCGGGCACTGAAGCTTTCTTT
>TRBV15|NA|TRBJ1-1|once
CATSKVRAEGEAFF
TGTGCCACTTCTAAAGTGAGGGCGGAGGGTGAAGCTTTCTTT
>TRBV4-2|TRBD2|TRBJ2-1|NA
CASSQVVASGAYNEQFF
TGTGCCAGCAGCCAAGTCGTCGCTAGCGGGGCCTACAATGAGCAGTTCTTC
>TRBV7-9|TRBD1|TRBJ1-3|NA
CASSPLTGNSGNTIYF
TGTGCCAGCAGCCCCCTGACAGGGAACTCTGGAAACACCATATATTTT
>TRBV2|NA|TRBJ1-5|NA
CASKKATGQPQHF
TGTGCCAGCAAAAAGGCCACAGGTCAGCCCCAGCATTTT
>TRBV7-6|TRBD1|TRBJ1-2|NA
CASSLGQGFGYTF
TGTGCCAGCAGCTTAGGACAGGGGTTTGGCTACACCTTC
>TRBV27|NA|TRBJ2-1|NA
CASSLSGDRYNEQFF
TGTGCCAGCAGTTTATCGGGTGACAGGTACAATGAGCAGTTCTTC
>TRBV5-1|TRBD2|TRBJ2-7|NA
CASSPSGGTYEQYF
TGCGCCAGCAGCCCAAGCGGGGGTACCTACGAGCAGTACTTC
>TRBV6-4|NA|TRBJ2-3|NA
CASSEDRATDTQYF
TGTGCCAGCAGTGAGGACAGAGCCACAGATACGCAGTATTTT
>TRBV5-1|TRBD1|TRBJ1-6|NA
CASSLQGQGADSPLHF
TGCGCCAGCAGCTTGCAGGGACAGGGGGCTGATTCACCCCTCCACTTT
>TRBV6-1|NA|TRBJ1-1|NA
CASSESPAVTRSNDLKNTEAFF
TGTGCCAGCAGTGAAAGTCCAGCAGTGACTCGAAGTAACGACTTAAAGAACACTGAAGCTTTCTTT
>TRBV18|NA|TRBJ2-5|NA
CASSPPRETQYF
TGTGCCAGCTCACCACCGAGGGAGACCCAGTACTTC
>TRBV28|NA|TRBJ2-7|NA
CASSFTPGLSYEQYF
TGTGCCAGCAGTTTTACCCCAGGCCTTAGCTACGAGCAGTACTTC
>TRBV5-6|NA|TRBJ2-7|once
CASSFGYEQYF
TGTGCCAGCAGCTTCGGCTACGAGCAGTACTTC
>TRBV7-2|NA|TRBJ1-6|few
CASSPFPRGRSGSPLHF
TGTGCCAGCAGCCCCTTCCCTCGGGGAAGGTCGGGTTCACCCCTCCACTTT
>TRBV4-1|NA|TRBJ1-2|NA
CASSQVMYSTYGYTF
TGCGCCAGCAGCCAAGTTATGTACAGTACCTATGGCTACACCTTC
>TRBV19|NA|TRBJ2-7|NA
CASRRGLDSYEQYF
TGTGCCAGCCGCAGGGGTCTTGACTCCTACGAGCAGTACTTC
>TRBV18|TRBD2|TRBJ2-7|NA
CASSPPGLAYYEQYF
TGTGCCAGCTCACCACCGGGACTAGCGTATTACGAGCAGTACTTC
>TRBV21-1|NA|TRBJ2-7|NA
CASSKARTNSYEQYF
TGTGCCAGCAGCAAAGCGCGAACTAACTCCTACGAGCAGTACTTC
>TRBV5-4|NA|TRBJ2-2|NA
CASSFPTGELFF
TGTGCCAGCAGCTTTCCGACCGGGGAGCTGTTTTTT
>TRBV5-1|NA|TRBJ2-3|NA
CASSPDILTDTQYF
TGCGCCAGCAGCCCTGACATTCTTACAGATACGCAGTATTTT
>TRBV9|NA|TRBJ1-6|once
CASSVGGVGNSPLHF
TGTGCCAGCAGCGTCGGAGGGGTAGGGAATTCACCCCTCCACTTT
>TRBV5-1|TRBD1|TRBJ2-3|NA
CASSQRQGHTDTQYF
TGCGCCAGCAGCCAACGACAGGGCCACACAGATACGCAGTATTTT
>TRBV19|TRBD1|TRBJ1-4|NA
CASSRTGSGEKLFF
TGTGCCAGTAGTAGGACAGGGAGCGGTGAAAAACTGTTTTTT
>TRBV5-6|TRBD1|TRBJ2-5|NA
CASSRDSPETQYF
TGTGCCAGCAGCAGGGACAGCCCCGAAACCCAGTACTTC
>TRBV10-2|TRBD2|TRBJ2-2|NA
CASLIGVAGATGELFF
TGCGCCAGCCTCATCGGAGTAGCGGGGGCCACCGGGGAGCTGTTTTTT
>TRBV7-8|NA|TRBJ2-5|NA
CASSGGPTQETQYF
TGTGCCAGCAGCGGAGGCCCTACCCAAGAGACCCAGTACTTC
>TRBV28|NA|TRBJ2-7|NA
CASSPTNLYEQYF
TGTGCCAGCAGTCCAACAAACCTCTACGAGCAGTACTTC
>TRBV28|TRBD1|TRBJ1-2|NA
CASSLMGQGYGYTF
TGTGCCAGCAGTTTAATGGGACAGGGCTATGGCTACACCTTC
>TRBV2|NA|TRBJ1-1|NA
CASSVYRFRTEAFF
TGTGCCAGCAGTGTCTACCGATTTCGGACTGAAGCTTTCTTT
>TRBV2|TRBD1|TRBJ1-5|NA
CASSEAGTGYQPQHF
TGTGCCAGCAGTGAAGCTGGGACAGGGTATCAGCCCCAGCATTTT
>TRBV5-1|NA|TRBJ2-3|NA
CASSLTDTQYF
TGCGCCAGCAGCCTCACAGATACGCAGTATTTT
>TRBV5-6|NA|TRBJ1-2|NA
CASSRYIGGYTF
TGTGCCAGCAGCCGGTATATCGGTGGCTACACCTTC
>TRBV18|NA|TRBJ1-2|NA
CASSPVEGYTF
TGTGCCAGCTCACCAGTAGAAGGCTACACCTTC
>TRBV4-3|TRBD2|TRBJ2-7|NA
CASSQSPTSGGYEQYF
TGCGCCAGCAGCCAATCTCCGACTAGCGGGGGCTACGAGCAGTACTTC
>TRBV19|TRBD1|TRBJ1-5|NA
CASSRMTGGRGQPQHF
TGTGCCAGTAGTAGAATGACAGGGGGCCGAGGCCAGCCCCAGCATTTT
>TRBV20-1|NA|TRBJ2-2|NA
CSAPLIGELFF
TGCAGTGCTCCCTTAATCGGGGAGCTGTTTTTT
>TRBV18|NA|TRBJ2-3|NA
CASSPLKTGSTDTQYF
TGTGCCAGCTCACCACTCAAGACAGGCAGCACAGATACGCAGTATTTT
>TRBV5-1|TRBD2|TRBJ2-3|few
CASSILAGGPTDTQYF
TGCGCCAGCAGCATACTAGCGGGGGGGCCGACAGATACGCAGTATTTT
>TRBV10-3|NA|TRBJ2-7|NA
CASRREDEQYF
TGTGCCTCCCGCAGGGAGGACGAGCAGTACTTC
>TRBV12-3/TRBV12-4|NA|TRBJ2-1|NA
CASARDSNEQFF
TGTGCCAGCGCCCGGGACTCCAATGAGCAGTTCTTC
>TRBV18|NA|TRBJ1-1|NA
CASSPYETAPEAFF
TGTGCCAGCTCACCATACGAGACAGCCCCTGAAGCTTTCTTT
>TRBV10-2|NA|TRBJ2-3|NA
CASGGYTDTQYF
TGCGCCAGCGGAGGGTACACAGATACGCAGTATTTT